Sequencing of this T cell receptor (beta chain) was carried out in a study of T cell responses to AZD1222 COVID-19 vaccine. With 3 bases clipped from V and 4 bases from J, the junction kept 6 bases outside the gene matches. Germline V gives CDR1 DFQATT, CDR2 SNEGSKA (reference sequence). The CDR3 runs to 15 residues. The table came from immunoSEQ multiplex PCR; TCRdb's copy has only in-frame clones and leaves some out. The data hold roughly 140,000 clones, with 85% to 90% observed a single time. The specimen comprised peripheral blood, sampled 28 days after the second AZD1222 dose. The V call is TRBV20-1, the J call TRBJ2-1, with 10 bases that match TRBD2. The TCR comes from an adult who received the AZD1222 COVID-19 vaccine. CDR3 in amino acids: CSASGGLAKYNEQFF. The CDR3, as DNA: TGCAGTGCTAGTGGGGGACTAGCGAAGTACAATGAGCAGTTCTTC.